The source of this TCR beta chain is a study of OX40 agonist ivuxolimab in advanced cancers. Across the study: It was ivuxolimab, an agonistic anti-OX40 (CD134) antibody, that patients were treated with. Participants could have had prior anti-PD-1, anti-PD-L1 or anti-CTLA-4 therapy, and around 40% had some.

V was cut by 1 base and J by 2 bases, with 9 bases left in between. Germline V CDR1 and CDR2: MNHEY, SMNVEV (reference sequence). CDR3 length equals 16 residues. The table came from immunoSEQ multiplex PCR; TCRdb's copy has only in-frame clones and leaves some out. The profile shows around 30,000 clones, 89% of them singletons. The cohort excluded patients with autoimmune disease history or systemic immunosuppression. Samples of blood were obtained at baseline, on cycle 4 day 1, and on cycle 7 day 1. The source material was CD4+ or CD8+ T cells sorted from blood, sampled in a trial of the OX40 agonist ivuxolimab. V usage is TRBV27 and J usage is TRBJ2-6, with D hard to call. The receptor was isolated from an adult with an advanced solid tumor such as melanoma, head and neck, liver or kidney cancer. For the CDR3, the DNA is TGTGCCAGCAGTTTATTGTTCGGGCCTGGGGCCAACGTCCTGACTTTC. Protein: CASSLLFGPGANVLTF.